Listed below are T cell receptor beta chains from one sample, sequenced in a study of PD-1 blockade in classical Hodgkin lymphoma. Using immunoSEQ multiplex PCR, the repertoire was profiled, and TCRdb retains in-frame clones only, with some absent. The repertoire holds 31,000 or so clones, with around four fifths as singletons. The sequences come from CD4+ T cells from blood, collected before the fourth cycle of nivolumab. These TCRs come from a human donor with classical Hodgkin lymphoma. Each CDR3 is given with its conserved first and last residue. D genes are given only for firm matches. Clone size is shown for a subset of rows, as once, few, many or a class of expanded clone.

CDR3 DNA: TGCGCCAGCAGCACGGGGACTAGCGGGGGTCAAGAGACCCAGTACTTC
CDR3 protein: CASSTGTSGGQETQYF
clone size: -
CDR3 length: 16
V gene: TRBV4-1
D gene: TRBD2
J gene: TRBJ2-5

CDR3 DNA: TGTGCCAGCAGGTACCGGACTAGGGACGCCGCGGGGGATACGCAGTATTTT
CDR3 protein: CASRYRTRDAAGDTQYF
clone size: -
CDR3 length: 17
V gene: TRBV5-4
D gene: TRBD2
J gene: TRBJ2-3

CDR3 DNA: TGTGCCAGCAGCGTACCGGGACTAGCGGGGGGAACCTACGAGCAGTACTTC
CDR3 protein: CASSVPGLAGGTYEQYF
clone size: -
CDR3 length: 17
V gene: TRBV7-9
D gene: TRBD2
J gene: TRBJ2-7

CDR3 DNA: TGTGCCACCAAAAAACAGGGTTGGAACACCATATATTTT
CDR3 protein: CATKKQGWNTIYF
clone size: -
CDR3 length: 13
V gene: TRBV14
D gene: -
J gene: TRBJ1-3

CDR3 DNA: TGTGCCAGCAGTTGGGACAAGACAGGGAAAAGCCCGGGGGGAGAGACCCAGTACTTC
CDR3 protein: CASSWDKTGKSPGGETQYF
clone size: -
CDR3 length: 19
V gene: TRBV2
D gene: -
J gene: TRBJ2-5

CDR3 DNA: TGTGCCTGGAGTGAGTGGGCACTGACTAATGAAAAACTGTTTTTT
CDR3 protein: CAWSEWALTNEKLFF
clone size: -
CDR3 length: 15
V gene: TRBV30
D gene: -
J gene: TRBJ1-4

CDR3 DNA: TGTGCCAGCAGCTTGGCAGGGGGTACCAATTCACCCCTCCACTTT
CDR3 protein: CASSLAGGTNSPLHF
clone size: -
CDR3 length: 15
V gene: TRBV5-5
D gene: TRBD1
J gene: TRBJ1-6

CDR3 DNA: TGTGCCATCAGGTTCTTTAGACAGGGGAGGGCTGAAGCTTTCTTT
CDR3 protein: CAIRFFRQGRAEAFF
clone size: -
CDR3 length: 15
V gene: TRBV10-3
D gene: TRBD1
J gene: TRBJ1-1

CDR3 DNA: TGTGCCAGCAGCCTGCTGGGGGCCGGAGAGACCCAGTACTTC
CDR3 protein: CASSLLGAGETQYF
clone size: -
CDR3 length: 14
V gene: TRBV7-2
D gene: -
J gene: TRBJ2-5

CDR3 DNA: TGCAGCGTTAAGCTCGGGGCGAATGAAAAACTGTTTTTT
CDR3 protein: CSVKLGANEKLFF
clone size: -
CDR3 length: 13
V gene: TRBV29-1
D gene: -
J gene: TRBJ1-4

CDR3 DNA: TGTGCCAGTAGTATAGATGGAATTCGTCCAACTAATGAAAAACTGTTTTTT
CDR3 protein: CASSIDGIRPTNEKLFF
clone size: -
CDR3 length: 17
V gene: TRBV19
D gene: -
J gene: TRBJ1-4

CDR3 DNA: TGTGCCAGCTCACCACCCCCCGGGACAGGGATTAACTATGGCTACACCTTC
CDR3 protein: CASSPPPGTGINYGYTF
clone size: few
CDR3 length: 17
V gene: TRBV18
D gene: TRBD1
J gene: TRBJ1-2

CDR3 DNA: TGTGCCAGCAGCTTGCCTTGGGATACGCAGTATTTT
CDR3 protein: CASSLPWDTQYF
clone size: -
CDR3 length: 12
V gene: TRBV5-4
D gene: -
J gene: TRBJ2-3

CDR3 DNA: TGTGCCAGTAGTTGGGGGGCGAACACCGGGGAGCTGTTTTTT
CDR3 protein: CASSWGANTGELFF
clone size: once
CDR3 length: 14
V gene: TRBV19
D gene: -
J gene: TRBJ2-2

CDR3 DNA: TGCGCCAGCAGCTCTCTATTACAGGGGGCGGTGGACACTGAAGCTTTCTTT
CDR3 protein: CASSSLLQGAVDTEAFF
clone size: -
CDR3 length: 17
V gene: TRBV5-1
D gene: TRBD1
J gene: TRBJ1-1

CDR3 DNA: TGCGCCAGCAGTGAAGGCACAGGGATTTGCTTC
CDR3 protein: CASSEGTGICF
clone size: once
CDR3 length: 11
V gene: TRBV10-2
D gene: -
J gene: TRBJ2-7

CDR3 DNA: TGTGCCAGCAGCATCGGGACTAGCGGGCGCCAAGATACGCAGTATTTT
CDR3 protein: CASSIGTSGRQDTQYF
clone size: -
CDR3 length: 16
V gene: TRBV11-3
D gene: TRBD2
J gene: TRBJ2-3

CDR3 DNA: TGTGCCGGAGGTGGGGGAGAGCGCTATGGCTACACCTTC
CDR3 protein: CAGGGGERYGYTF
clone size: -
CDR3 length: 13
V gene: TRBV30
D gene: -
J gene: TRBJ1-2

CDR3 DNA: TGTGCCAGCAGTTACGGGGGGGCGAGTGGCTACACCTTC
CDR3 protein: CASSYGGASGYTF
clone size: -
CDR3 length: 13
V gene: TRBV6-6
D gene: -
J gene: TRBJ1-2

CDR3 DNA: TGCAGTGCCATCCAGGGGTACGAGCAGTACTTC
CDR3 protein: CSAIQGYEQYF
clone size: -
CDR3 length: 11
V gene: TRBV20-1
D gene: -
J gene: TRBJ2-7

CDR3 DNA: TGTGCCAGCTCAACCCGGACAGCTATGAACACTGAAGCTTTCTTT
CDR3 protein: CASSTRTAMNTEAFF
clone size: -
CDR3 length: 15
V gene: TRBV18
D gene: -
J gene: TRBJ1-1

CDR3 DNA: TGTGCCAGTAGTATCCCCCACAAAACAGATACGCAGTATTTT
CDR3 protein: CASSIPHKTDTQYF
clone size: once
CDR3 length: 14
V gene: TRBV19
D gene: -
J gene: TRBJ2-3

CDR3 DNA: TGTGCCATCTCTAGAGAGAGGGTCACTGAAGCTTTCTTT
CDR3 protein: CAISRERVTEAFF
clone size: -
CDR3 length: 13
V gene: TRBV10-3
D gene: -
J gene: TRBJ1-1

CDR3 DNA: TGTGCCAGTAGTATTAGCGGTTACGAGCAGTACTTC
CDR3 protein: CASSISGYEQYF
clone size: -
CDR3 length: 12
V gene: TRBV19
D gene: -
J gene: TRBJ2-7

CDR3 DNA: TGTGCCAGCTCACCATTTACAGGGGACCTCGAGCAGTACTTC
CDR3 protein: CASSPFTGDLEQYF
clone size: -
CDR3 length: 14
V gene: TRBV18
D gene: TRBD1
J gene: TRBJ2-7

CDR3 DNA: TGTGCCAGCAGCCCCCGGGGTAGCGTCGCAGATACGCAGTATTTT
CDR3 protein: CASSPRGSVADTQYF
clone size: -
CDR3 length: 15
V gene: TRBV7-8
D gene: -
J gene: TRBJ2-3

CDR3 DNA: TGTGCCAGCAGATCAGGGACACCCCTCCACTTT
CDR3 protein: CASRSGTPLHF
clone size: few
CDR3 length: 11
V gene: TRBV2
D gene: -
J gene: TRBJ1-6

CDR3 DNA: TGCGCCAGCAAGGGGGCGCGTCGACCCCTCCACTTT
CDR3 protein: CASKGARRPLHF
clone size: few
CDR3 length: 12
V gene: TRBV10-1
D gene: TRBD1
J gene: TRBJ1-6

CDR3 DNA: TGTGCCAGCAGTTATAACGCGGGGGGCCAGATCTACGAGCAGTACTTC
CDR3 protein: CASSYNAGGQIYEQYF
clone size: -
CDR3 length: 16
V gene: TRBV6-6
D gene: TRBD2
J gene: TRBJ2-7

CDR3 DNA: TGTGCCAGCAGTGAACTACGGGACAGCTCTGGAAACACCATATATTTT
CDR3 protein: CASSELRDSSGNTIYF
clone size: once
CDR3 length: 16
V gene: TRBV2
D gene: TRBD1
J gene: TRBJ1-3

CDR3 DNA: TGTGCCAGCAGCATGGGACTAGCGGACCAAGAGACCCAGTACTTC
CDR3 protein: CASSMGLADQETQYF
clone size: -
CDR3 length: 15
V gene: TRBV11-3
D gene: TRBD2
J gene: TRBJ2-5

CDR3 DNA: TGTGCCAGTAGTATGATGTTAAGCAATCAGCCCCAGCATTTT
CDR3 protein: CASSMMLSNQPQHF
clone size: -
CDR3 length: 14
V gene: TRBV19
D gene: -
J gene: TRBJ1-5

CDR3 DNA: TGTGCCAGTACCCCGGGGGGTGGCCCTCGCGCCATATATTTT
CDR3 protein: CASTPGGGPRAIYF
clone size: -
CDR3 length: 14
V gene: TRBV19
D gene: -
J gene: TRBJ1-3

CDR3 DNA: TGTGCCAGCAGCCAAGCCGGGACGCTCCGCTACGAGCAGTACTTC
CDR3 protein: CASSQAGTLRYEQYF
clone size: -
CDR3 length: 15
V gene: TRBV7-2
D gene: -
J gene: TRBJ2-7

CDR3 DNA: TGCAGCGCAAGCGGAAATTCCTACGAGCAGTACTTC
CDR3 protein: CSASGNSYEQYF
clone size: -
CDR3 length: 12
V gene: TRBV29-1
D gene: -
J gene: TRBJ2-7

CDR3 DNA: TGTGCCAGCAGGCCAAGGACAGGGCTCAACACCGGGGAGCTGTTTTTT
CDR3 protein: CASRPRTGLNTGELFF
clone size: -
CDR3 length: 16
V gene: TRBV11-3
D gene: TRBD1
J gene: TRBJ2-2

CDR3 DNA: TGTGCCAGCAGTGCCGGGACAGGGAGACACACCATATATTTT
CDR3 protein: CASSAGTGRHTIYF
clone size: -
CDR3 length: 14
V gene: TRBV6-5
D gene: TRBD1
J gene: TRBJ1-3

CDR3 DNA: TGTGCCAGCAGCCCTGTGGGTGGACTTAACTATGGCTACACCTTC
CDR3 protein: CASSPVGGLNYGYTF
clone size: once
CDR3 length: 15
V gene: TRBV7-3
D gene: -
J gene: TRBJ1-2

CDR3 DNA: TGTGCCAGCAGTGAAGCCGGCGGGAAGGGGGAGACCCAGTACTTC
CDR3 protein: CASSEAGGKGETQYF
clone size: -
CDR3 length: 15
V gene: TRBV6-1
D gene: -
J gene: TRBJ2-5

CDR3 DNA: TGTGCCAGCATCCCAGCCTCCAGCTCCTACAATGAGCAGTTCTTC
CDR3 protein: CASIPASSSYNEQFF
clone size: -
CDR3 length: 15
V gene: TRBV7-2
D gene: -
J gene: TRBJ2-1

CDR3 DNA: TGCGCCAGCAGCCAATTCTCCCCCGGGGCCAACTACGAGCAGTACTTC
CDR3 protein: CASSQFSPGANYEQYF
clone size: once
CDR3 length: 16
V gene: TRBV4-3
D gene: -
J gene: TRBJ2-7

CDR3 DNA: TGTGCCTTGGGGGGACTGAAAGCTTTCTTT
CDR3 protein: CALGGLKAFF
clone size: -
CDR3 length: 10
V gene: TRBV30
D gene: -
J gene: TRBJ1-1

CDR3 DNA: TGTGCCAGCAGTGAGAGCGTTCACTATGGCTACACCTTC
CDR3 protein: CASSESVHYGYTF
clone size: -
CDR3 length: 13
V gene: TRBV6-1
D gene: -
J gene: TRBJ1-2

CDR3 DNA: TGTGCCAGCAGCTTATATAACAATGAGCAGTTCTTC
CDR3 protein: CASSLYNNEQFF
clone size: -
CDR3 length: 12
V gene: TRBV7-9
D gene: -
J gene: TRBJ2-1

CDR3 DNA: TGTGCCTGGAGTGTCACAGGGGCGAGAGAGCAGTACTTC
CDR3 protein: CAWSVTGAREQYF
clone size: -
CDR3 length: 13
V gene: TRBV30
D gene: TRBD1
J gene: TRBJ2-7